The 11 T cell receptor beta chains reported below all come from one sample, sequenced in a study of T cell repertoires in cytomegalovirus infection. From the reads, TCRdb called clonotypes with MiXCR, one entry per CDR3 protein. The sample has approximately 700,000 distinct CDR3 sequences; 35% to 40% are singletons. The sample taken for sequencing was PBMCs. Receptor source: a human donor in good health (CMV status not recorded). Some clones in this sample may be carry-over from other donors' samples.

This clonotype has a handful of counts. The chain couples TRBV12-3 or TRBV12-4 to TRBJ2-1; TRBD2 agrees at 8 bases. Trimming cost V 2 bases and J 5 bases; bases outside gene matches: 8. This CDR3 has 16 residues. The CDR3 reads CASSLMQLAVNNEQFF. The CDR3 DNA is TGTGCCAGCAGTTTAATGCAACTAGCGGTAAACAATGAGCAGTTCTTC.

The genes are TRBV7-9 and TRBJ2-7, with 9 bases that match TRBD1. Germline CDR1 and CDR2: SEHNR and FQNEAQ (reference sequence). Losses at the gene ends were 5 bases for V and 2 bases for J; bases not matched to a gene: 7. The CDR3 loop spans 15 amino acids. The CDR3 is CASSADRGLTYEQYF. DNA of the CDR3: TGTGCCAGCAGCGCGGACAGGGGACTCACCTACGAGCAGTACTTC.

The rearrangement joins TRBV19 to TRBJ2-1, with TRBD2 as a possible D gene (6 bases). Trimming shortened V by 3 bases and J by 6 bases, and 15 bases separated the two germline ends. Germline CDR1 is LNHDA and CDR2 is SQIVND (reference sequence). CDR3 length: 15 amino acids. DNA of the CDR3: TGTGCCAGTAGTATCACTAGCCCCAGCCCCAATGAGCAGTTCTTC. Encoded protein: CASSITSPSPNEQFF.

This clonotype appeared a few times. CDR3 loop: CASSLAGLARHAFF. CDR3 nucleotides: TGTGCCAGCAGCTTAGCGGGGCTGGCCCGACACGCTTTCTTT. V usage is TRBV7-2 and J usage is TRBJ1-1, with a possible D match to TRBD1 (5 bases). Trimming took off 0 bases at V and 11 bases at J, with 16 bases between the two ends. Looked up from germline, CDR1 is SGHTA and CDR2 is FQGNSA. The CDR3 extends over 14 amino acids. The full variable domain, with the rest looked up from reference TRBV7-2 and TRBJ1-1, is GAGVSQSPSNKVTEKGKDVELRCDPISGHTALYWYRQSLGQGLEFLIYFQGNSAPDKSGLPSDRFSAERTGGSVSTLTIQRTQQEDSAVYLCASSLAGLARHAFFGQGTRLTVV.

The rearrangement uses TRBV19 and TRBJ2-5; 7 bases match TRBD1. V lost 4 bases and J lost 5; bases outside the gene matches: 10. The CDR3 spans 15 residues. Germline V CDR1 and CDR2: LNHDA, SQIVND (reference sequence). This chain's CDR3 is CASSTPRGRGETQYF. The CDR3, as DNA: TGTGCCAGTAGTACCCCACGGGGCAGGGGGGAGACCCAGTACTTC.

The CDR3 region is CATGTTRQETQYF. The CDR3 DNA sequence: TGTGCCACCGGGACTACCCGACAGGAGACCCAGTACTTC. The chain is built from TRBV19 and TRBJ2-5; 7 bases match TRBD2. Trimming cost V 10 bases and J 5 bases; bases outside gene matches: 10. The germline V gene encodes CDR1 LNHDA and CDR2 SQIVND (reference sequence). The CDR3 sequence is 13 residues long.

The chain is built from TRBV29-1 and TRBJ2-6; D not resolved. The V end was cut by 1 base, the J end by 1 base, with 8 bases between. The CDR3 is 15 residues long. Germline V gene data show CDR1 as SQVTM and CDR2 as ANQGSEA. The CDR3 region has the DNA TGCAGCGTTGAAGCAAGGGATTCTGGGGCCAACGTCCTGACTTTC. Its translation: CSVEARDSGANVLTF.

V is TRBV10-3 and J is TRBJ1-1, with D unresolved. Per germline, CDR1 ENHRY and CDR2 SYGVKD. The CDR3 contains 13 residues. The V gene lost 0 bases and the J gene lost 6 bases, with 8 bases spanning the gap. Here the CDR3 DNA reads TGTGCCATCAGTGAGTCCGGAAGATCTGAAGCTTTCTTT. Translation: CAISESGRSEAFF.

This chain uses TRBV5-6 with TRBJ2-5, with 9 bases that match TRBD2. Germline CDR1 is SGHDT and CDR2 is YYEEEE. The length of the CDR3 is 20 residues. Losses at the gene ends were 4 bases for V and 4 bases for J; bases not matched to a gene: 23. The CDR3 loop is CASSPTSWDAGGPGRETQYF. In DNA, the CDR3 is TGTGCCAGCAGCCCCACCTCGTGGGATGCGGGGGGGCCTGGTAGAGAGACCCAGTACTTC.

V and J are TRBV10-2 and TRBJ1-1; maybe TRBD1 (5 bases). V was trimmed by 5 bases and J by 6 bases, leaving 10 bases between them. Germline V gives CDR1 WSHSY, CDR2 SAAADI. This CDR3 is built from 12 residues. DNA for the CDR3: TGCGCCAGCAGTCTACAGGACGCTGAAGCTTTCTTT. It yields the protein CASSLQDAEAFF.

The chain uses TRBV7-2 and TRBJ1-6; 7 bases align to TRBD1. The CDR3 covers 13 residues. Germline trimming cut 4 bases from V and 10 bases from J; bases unmatched to any gene: 4. Germline loops: CDR1 SGHTA, CDR2 FQGNSA. CDR3: CASSSGGRSPLHF. DNA for the CDR3: TGTGCCAGCAGCTCAGGGGGAAGGTCACCCCTCCACTTT.